The clone carrying this T cell receptor beta chain has a handful of counts. Its antigen is still unknown. The sample holds other DNA sequences that translate to the same CDR3. These data belong to a study of neoadjuvant anti-PD-1 for oral cavity cancer. Overall study context: Patients without progression received a fourth nivolumab dose around day 43, then surgical resection on days 50-56.

The CDR3 is 13 amino acids. Between the trimmed V and J ends, which lost 2 bases and 4 bases, there was a span of 7 bases. The germline CDR1 and CDR2 sequences are SGHTA and FQGNSA. Only in-frame clones appear in the TCRdb table, and some are missing; sequencing was by immunoSEQ multiplex PCR. The profile covers more than 12,000 clones, with 35% to 50% appearing a single time and around 43% taken by the ten largest. Notes on the study in general: Higher pretreatment Treg/Th17 ratios tracked higher pretreatment blood clonality.

The time point is: after neoadjuvant nivolumab, at surgical resection. These newly diagnosed stage II-IVA oral cavity squamous cell carcinoma patients had no prior systemic or radiation treatment. The sequence came from a person between 35 and 79 years old with oral cavity squamous cell carcinoma. The chain has TRBV7-2 and TRBJ2-3; the D is unclear. Sample: tumor tissue, taken after nivolumab (anti-PD-1) treatment. CDR3 sequence (DNA): TGTGCCAGCAGCTTACCAGGCGCAGATACGCAGTATTTT. As protein: CASSLPGADTQYF.